This T cell receptor (beta chain) was retrieved from a study of blood T cell repertoires in COVID-19. The CDR3 has 16 residues. In germline, CDR1 is SGHRS, CDR2 YFSETQ. V dropped 0 bases and J dropped 1; count of bases not matched to a gene: 4. Using immunoSEQ multiplex PCR, the repertoire was profiled, and TCRdb retains in-frame clones only, with some absent. Of 350,000 or so clones in the sample, 80% to 90% were seen once. Material for sequencing was PBMCs or T cells enriched from blood (not recorded which). The TCR was taken from a middle-aged woman with acute COVID-19. The rearrangement links TRBV5-1 to TRBJ2-3, with 8 bases lining up with TRBD1. CDR3 amino acids: CASSLAWDRRTDTQYF. In nucleotides, the CDR3 is TGCGCCAGCAGCTTGGCTTGGGACAGGCGCACAGATACGCAGTATTTT.